What follows are 31 T cell receptor beta chains derived from one specimen sequenced in a study of identical twins' blood T cells. TCRdb recomputed calls from the 5' RACE reads with MiXCR, one row per CDR3 protein. The sample holds roughly 380,000 distinct CDR3 sequences; over 25% are singletons and the top ten take 5.5% to 6.5%. Sequenced: PBMCs. Source of these receptors: a woman aged 18-49 years in good health.

The chain carries TRBV29-1 and TRBJ1-1; no clear D. Germline lookup yields CDR1 SQVTM and CDR2 ANQGSEA. The CDR3 extends over 13 amino acids. The DNA for the CDR3 is TGCGGGTACCTGGGGATCATGAACACTGAAGCTTTCTTT. It codes for CGYLGIMNTEAFF.

This clonotype has only a few counts. This chain links TRBV20-1 with TRBJ1-4; D is possibly TRBD1 (5 bases). Per germline, CDR1 DFQATT and CDR2 SNEGSKA (reference sequence). V was clipped by 7 bases and J by 7 bases, with 13 bases between them. The CDR3 spans 12 residues. CDR3 sequence reads: CSVLVGGEKLFF. The DNA of the CDR3 is TGCAGTGTTCTGGTTGGGGGTGAAAAACTGTTTTTT.

This clonotype has a count of ten or more. In DNA form, the CDR3 reads TGTGCCAGCAGTTTTCGACTAGCGGGACTTTACAATGAGCAGTTCTTC. Protein: CASSFRLAGLYNEQFF. The chain carries TRBV12-3 or TRBV12-4 and TRBJ2-1; 11 bases fit TRBD2. The CDR3 totals 16 residues. The junction had 5 bases not matched to a gene; V was cut back by 3 bases and J by 4 bases.

The DNA for the CDR3 is TGTGCCAGCAGTTACTCGATTTTTTCACTTGACTCCGAGAACACTGAAGCTTTCTTT. It specifies CASSYSIFSLDSENTEAFF. This sequence joins TRBV6-2 or TRBV6-3 and TRBJ1-1; D remains ambiguous. From germline, CDR1 is MNHEY and CDR2 SVGEGT. The CDR3 consists of 19 residues. V was clipped by 0 bases and J by 1 base, with 21 bases between them.

Note on this clonotype: This may be a read error: a much more frequent sequence differs by one nucleotide. The chain carries TRBV4-1 and TRBJ1-2; D not resolved. From germline, CDR1 is MGHRA and CDR2 YSYEKL. The CDR3 sequence is 16 residues long. CDR3 DNA: TGCGCCAGCAGCCAAGTTATGGCGGAAGACCTCTATGGCCACACCTTC. This translates into CASSQVMAEDLYGHTF.

This clonotype has a handful of counts. The chain has TRBV7-6 and TRBJ1-5; D is perhaps TRBD1 (5 bases). CDR3 length equals 13 residues. CDR1 SGHVS and CDR2 FNYEAQ come from the germline V gene. With 0 bases removed from V and 9 bases from J, the gap between germline ends came to 9 bases. In DNA, the CDR3 is TGTGCCAGCAGCTTAGCGGCAGGGCTGCCCCAGCATTTT. Protein product: CASSLAAGLPQHF.

This clonotype has more than one count but fewer than ten. This chain uses TRBV7-8 with TRBJ1-1; TRBD1 might be the D (5 bases). This CDR3 has 16 amino acids. The germline V gene has CDR1 SGHVS and CDR2 FQNEAQ. Deletions cut 2 bases from V and 5 bases from J, with 18 bases between. The CDR3 region is CASSLTGVAGRTEAFF. Here the CDR3 DNA reads TGTGCCAGCAGCTTAACGGGGGTGGCAGGGCGGACTGAAGCTTTCTTT.

V and J are TRBV11-2 and TRBJ2-5, with D possibly TRBD2 on 5 matching bases. V gave up 5 bases and J gave up 2 bases, with 12 bases separating them. The CDR3 has 14 amino acids. In germline, CDR1 is SGHAT, CDR2 FQNNGV. The CDR3 sequence: CASSTRAAQETQYF. CDR3 DNA: TGTGCCAGCAGCACCCGAGCGGCACAAGAGACCCAGTACTTC.

This clonotype was picked up many times. The chain is built from TRBV10-3 and TRBJ2-7, with D tentatively TRBD1 (5 bases). Germline CDR1 is ENHRY and CDR2 is SYGVKD. The V end lost 4 bases, the J end lost 7 bases, and 11 bases lay between the germline ends. CDR3 length: 12 amino acids. The CDR3 coding sequence is TGTGCCATCAGTGTACAAGGGGTTGAGCAGTACTTC. Encoded protein: CAISVQGVEQYF.

The chain recombines TRBV19 with TRBJ1-1, with 11 bases identical to TRBD1. CDR1 and CDR2 from the germline V gene are LNHDA and SQIVND (reference sequence). This CDR3 has 14 amino acids. V shed 4 bases, J shed 5 bases, and the junction held 3 bases outside the gene matches. The CDR3 region has the DNA TGTGCCAGTAGTACCGGACAGGGGGCGACTGAAGCTTTCTTT. This translates into CASSTGQGATEAFF.

The table lists this clonotype with many counts. The chain recombines TRBV20-1 with TRBJ2-3, with 8 bases matching TRBD2. This CDR3 contains 15 residues. J gave up 5 bases and V 2 bases, and 9 bases lay outside the gene matches. Germline CDR1 reads DFQATT; CDR2 reads SNEGSKA (reference sequence). CDR3 sequence (DNA): TGCAGTGCTAGATTGCTAGCGGGTTCCCAAGATACGCAGTATTTT. It translates to CSARLLAGSQDTQYF.

This clonotype was detected only a few times. The rearrangement links TRBV20-1 to TRBJ1-2; D remains ambiguous. The germline V gene has CDR1 DFQATT and CDR2 SNEGSKA (reference sequence). This CDR3 region has 13 residues. V dropped 0 bases and J dropped 8 bases, with 13 bases sitting between them. The CDR3 here is CSARDRHSYGYTF. CDR3 coding DNA: TGCAGTGCTAGAGATCGGCATTCCTACGGCTACACCTTC.

This sequence joins TRBV7-6 and TRBJ1-6; D is ambiguous. The CDR3 spans 14 residues. The V gene's germline CDR1 is SGHVS and CDR2 FNYEAQ. V gave up 0 bases and J gave up 6 bases, with 6 bases separating them. In nucleotides, the CDR3 is TGTGCCAGCAGCTTAGCTGGGTCTAATTCACCCCTCCACTTT. As protein: CASSLAGSNSPLHF.

This clonotype showed up just a few times. The chain joins TRBV20-1 to TRBJ2-5, with unresolved D. Germline V gives CDR1 DFQATT, CDR2 SNEGSKA (reference sequence). Trimming took 4 bases from V and 5 from J, leaving 14 bases between them. The CDR3 is made up of 13 amino acids. CDR3 bases: TGCAGTGCTAAGCAGATGGTGAGGGAGACCCAGTACTTC. Encoded protein: CSAKQMVRETQYF.

V gene TRBV19 combines with J gene TRBJ1-1; maybe TRBD1 (5 bases). This CDR3 contains 13 residues. Germline-derived CDR1 and CDR2 are LNHDA and SQIVND (reference sequence). V lost 3 bases and J lost 4, with 9 bases in between. CDR3 in amino acids: CASSISRVTEAFF. CDR3 coding DNA: TGTGCCAGTAGTATTTCCAGGGTCACTGAAGCTTTCTTT.

The DNA of the CDR3 is TGCGCCAGCAGCTCCCAAGATACGCAGTATTTT. Protein: CASSSQDTQYF. V gene TRBV5-1 combines with J gene TRBJ2-3, with unresolved D. This CDR3 has 11 residues. CDR1 is SGHRS and CDR2 is YFSETQ in the germline V gene. V shed 3 bases and J shed 5 bases, with 4 bases lying between them.

This clonotype was counted at least ten times. The CDR3 nucleotides are TGTGCCAGCAGTTGGAGGAACACTGAAGCTTTCTTT. Translating gives CASSWRNTEAFF. V gene TRBV25-1 combines with J gene TRBJ1-1, with D unresolved. The CDR3 sequence is 12 residues long. Germline V CDR1 and CDR2: MGHDK, SYGVNS. Deletions cut 5 bases from V and 1 base from J, with 5 bases between.

The rearrangement joins TRBV4-3 to TRBJ1-4; 10 nucleotides agree with TRBD1. The CDR3 is 17 residues long. J lost 1 base, V lost 4 bases, and 6 bases had no gene match. Germline values: CDR1 LGHNA, CDR2 YSLEER. The DNA of the CDR3 is TGCGCCAGCAGCCCGGGACAGGGGATAGGAACTAATGAAAAACTGTTTTTT. Translating gives CASSPGQGIGTNEKLFF.

CDR3 in amino acids: CASSSGLSRTSRDTQYF. The CDR3 DNA follows: TGTGCCAGCAGCTCAGGTCTCAGCCGAACCTCTCGAGATACGCAGTATTTT. This chain connects TRBV7-2 to TRBJ2-3; D not resolved. V dropped 4 bases and J dropped 5 bases, with 22 bases sitting between them. The CDR3 length is 17 residues. Germline V gene lookup returns CDR1 SGHTA and CDR2 FQGNSA.

As for this clonotype: Relative to the germline gene, one junction end is altered; a read error may explain this. V gene TRBV29-1 combines with J gene TRBJ1-2; a possible D gene is TRBD1 (5 bases). CDR1 and CDR2 from the germline V gene are SQVTM and ANQGSEA. CDR3 size: 12 residues. The CDR3 region has the DNA TGCGGCGTCCGCTACTCGAGGGGCGGCTACACCTTC. Amino acids: CGVRYSRGGYTF.

The chain has TRBV20-1 and TRBJ1-6, with D unclear. V gave up 0 bases and J gave up 3 bases, with 9 bases separating them. Germline loops: CDR1 DFQATT, CDR2 SNEGSKA (reference sequence). This CDR3 is built from 15 residues. The CDR3 nucleotides are TGCAGTGCTAGAGATTCGCGGCTCTATAATTCACCCCTCCACTTT. Translated: CSARDSRLYNSPLHF.

Here the CDR3 reads CSARDLGTGNEKLFF. The CDR3 DNA reads TGCAGTGCTAGAGATCTCGGGACAGGGAATGAAAAACTGTTTTTT. The chain couples TRBV20-1 to TRBJ1-4, with TRBD1 matching over 9 bases. Germline CDR1 and CDR2: DFQATT and SNEGSKA (reference sequence). This CDR3 has 15 amino acids. The J segment lost 5 bases and the V segment lost 0 bases, leaving 4 bases of the junction unmatched.

With regard to this clonotype: At one boundary the junction diverges from the germline segment, which might be a read error. The chain links TRBV7-3 to TRBJ1-1; 7 nucleotides align to TRBD1. The CDR3 contains 13 residues. Looked up from germline, CDR1 is SGHTA and CDR2 is FQGTGA. DNA of the CDR3: TGTGCCAGCAGCTTAACAGGGGGCACTGAATCTTTCTTT. It is translated as CASSLTGGTESFF.

The gene calls are TRBV7-8 and TRBJ1-5; the D is unclear. The CDR3 runs to 12 residues. Between the trimmed V and J ends, which lost 1 base and 11 bases, there was a span of 9 bases. Germline CDR1 and CDR2: SGHVS and FQNEAQ. The CDR3 reads CASSLGRSAQHF. The CDR3 DNA reads TGTGCCAGCAGCTTAGGCAGGTCGGCCCAGCATTTT.

CDR3 coding DNA: TGTGCCAGCAGCTTGGCGGGGGGGAATATTGAGCAGTTCTTC. This gives the protein CASSLAGGNIEQFF. This sequence joins TRBV5-5 and TRBJ2-1; TRBD2 matches 8 bases. Germline V gives CDR1 SGHKS, CDR2 YYEKEE (reference sequence). CDR3 length: 14 amino acids. The ends lost 0 bases at V and 9 bases at J; junction bases unmatched: 5.

This clonotype occurred a few times. The chain combines TRBV7-9 with TRBJ2-2, with D maybe TRBD1 (6 bases). Trimming left V 1 base short and J 1 base short, with 10 bases between. The CDR3 extends over 16 amino acids. Germline V lookup: CDR1 SEHNR, CDR2 FQNEAQ (reference sequence). The CDR3 sequence: CASSLDLTGNTGELFF. The CDR3 DNA reads TGTGCCAGCAGCTTAGACCTGACAGGGAACACCGGGGAGCTGTTTTTT.

The chain carries TRBV10-3 and TRBJ2-2; D assignment may be TRBD1 or TRBD2 (5 bases each). Trimming removed 9 bases at V and 3 bases at J, with 17 bases between. Germline V CDR1 and CDR2: ENHRY, SYGVKD. The CDR3 length is 15 residues. CDR3 sequence reads: CAITNLGPHTGELFF. In DNA form, the CDR3 reads TGTGCCATTACCAATTTGGGACCTCACACCGGGGAGCTGTTTTTT.

This clonotype was counted a few times. The chain carries TRBV20-1 and TRBJ1-5; possible D gene TRBD1, 5 bases. V lost 5 bases, J lost 0 bases, and 11 bases lay in between. The V gene's germline CDR1 is DFQATT and CDR2 SNEGSKA (reference sequence). The CDR3 spans 14 residues. CDR3 in DNA: TGCAGTGCTCAAACAGGATCTAGCAATCAGCCCCAGCATTTT. Its protein product is CSAQTGSSNQPQHF.

This chain links TRBV20-1 with TRBJ2-2; TRBD2 is a possible D gene (6 bases). The CDR3 is 16 residues long. In germline, CDR1 is DFQATT, CDR2 SNEGSKA (reference sequence). Trimming took 0 bases from V and 3 from J, leaving 14 bases between them. Written as DNA, the CDR3 is TGCAGTGCTAGAGATTCCCAGCGGGTTGACACCGGGGAGCTGTTTTTT. Translating gives CSARDSQRVDTGELFF.

CDR3 protein: CASRDRGILPYGYTF. The CDR3 bases are TGTGCCAGTAGAGATAGGGGGATTCTCCCCTATGGCTACACCTTC. This chain uses TRBV19 with TRBJ1-2; possible D gene TRBD1, 6 bases. The germline CDR1 and CDR2 sequences are LNHDA and SQIVND (reference sequence). The V end lost 6 bases, the J end lost 4 bases, and 18 bases lay between the germline ends. This CDR3 is built from 15 residues.

The J gene is TRBJ1-2, the V gene TRBV20-1, with D perhaps TRBD1 (6 bases). CDR3 length: 12 amino acids. Trimming cost V 5 bases and J 8 bases, with 15 bases left between them. Germline V gene lookup returns CDR1 DFQATT and CDR2 SNEGSKA (reference sequence). CDR3 protein: CSAAQGLSGYTF. The DNA of the CDR3 is TGCAGTGCTGCACAGGGTTTGTCCGGCTACACCTTC.